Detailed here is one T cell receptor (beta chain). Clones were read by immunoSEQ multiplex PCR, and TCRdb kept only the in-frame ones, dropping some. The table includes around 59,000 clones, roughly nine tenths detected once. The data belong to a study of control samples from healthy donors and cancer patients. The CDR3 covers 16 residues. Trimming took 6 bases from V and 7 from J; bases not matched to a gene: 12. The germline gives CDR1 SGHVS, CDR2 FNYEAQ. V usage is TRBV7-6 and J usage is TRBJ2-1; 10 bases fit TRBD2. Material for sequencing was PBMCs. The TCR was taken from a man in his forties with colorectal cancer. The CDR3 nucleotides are TGTGCCAGCAGAAAGGGAGCGGGGGGGAGTCGGAATGAGCAGTTCTTC. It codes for CASRKGAGGSRNEQFF.